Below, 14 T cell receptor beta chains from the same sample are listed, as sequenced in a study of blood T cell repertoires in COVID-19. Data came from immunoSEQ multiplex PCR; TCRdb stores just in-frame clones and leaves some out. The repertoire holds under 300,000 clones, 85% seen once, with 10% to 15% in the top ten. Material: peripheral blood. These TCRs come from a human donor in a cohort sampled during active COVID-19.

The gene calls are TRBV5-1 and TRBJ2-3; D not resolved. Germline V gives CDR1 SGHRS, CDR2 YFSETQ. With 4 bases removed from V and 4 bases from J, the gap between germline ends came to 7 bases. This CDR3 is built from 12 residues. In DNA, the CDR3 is TGCGCCAGCAGCCGAGGTCCAGATACGCAGTATTTT. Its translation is CASSRGPDTQYF.

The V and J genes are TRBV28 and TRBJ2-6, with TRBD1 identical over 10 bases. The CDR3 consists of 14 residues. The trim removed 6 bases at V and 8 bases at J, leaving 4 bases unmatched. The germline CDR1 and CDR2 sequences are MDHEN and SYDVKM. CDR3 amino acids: CASSRDRGSNVLTF. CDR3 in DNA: TGTGCCAGCAGCCGGGACAGGGGATCCAACGTCCTGACTTTC. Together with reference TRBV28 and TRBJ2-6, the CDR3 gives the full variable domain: DVKVTQSSRYLVKRTGEKVFLECVQDMDHENMFWYRQDPGLGLRLIYFSYDVKMKEKGDIPEGYSVSREKKERFSLILESASTNQTSMYLCASSRDRGSNVLTFGAGSRLTVL.

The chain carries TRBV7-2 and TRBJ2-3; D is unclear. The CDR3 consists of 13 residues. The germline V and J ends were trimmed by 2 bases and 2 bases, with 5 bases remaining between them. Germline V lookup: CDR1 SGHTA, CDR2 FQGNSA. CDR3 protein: CASSLSYTDTQYF. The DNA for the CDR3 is TGTGCCAGCAGCTTATCCTACACAGATACGCAGTATTTT.

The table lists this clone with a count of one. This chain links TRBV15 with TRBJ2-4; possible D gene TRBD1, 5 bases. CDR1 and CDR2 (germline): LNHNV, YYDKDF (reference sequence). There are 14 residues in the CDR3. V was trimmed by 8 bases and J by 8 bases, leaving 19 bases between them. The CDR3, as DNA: TGTGCCACCCGCGAGGACCAGGGTAGAGACATTCAGTACTTC. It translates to CATREDQGRDIQYF.

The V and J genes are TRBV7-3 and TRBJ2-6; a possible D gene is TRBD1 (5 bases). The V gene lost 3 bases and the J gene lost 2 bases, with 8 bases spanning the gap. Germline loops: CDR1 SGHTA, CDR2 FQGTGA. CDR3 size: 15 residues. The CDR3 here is CASSFGRAGANVLTF. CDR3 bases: TGTGCCAGCAGCTTTGGCAGGGCTGGGGCCAACGTCCTGACTTTC. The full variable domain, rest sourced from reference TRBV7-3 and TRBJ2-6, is GAGVSQTPSNKVTEKGKYVELRCDPISGHTALYWYRQSLGQGPEFLIYFQGTGAADDSGLPNDRFFAVRPEGSVSTLKIQRTERGDSAVYLCASSFGRAGANVLTFGAGSRLTVL.

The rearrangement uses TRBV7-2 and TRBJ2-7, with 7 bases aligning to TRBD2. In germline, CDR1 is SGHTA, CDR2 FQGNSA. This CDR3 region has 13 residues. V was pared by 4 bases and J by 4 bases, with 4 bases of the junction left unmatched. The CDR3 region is CASSWTSQYEQYF. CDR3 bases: TGTGCCAGCAGCTGGACTAGTCAGTACGAGCAGTACTTC.

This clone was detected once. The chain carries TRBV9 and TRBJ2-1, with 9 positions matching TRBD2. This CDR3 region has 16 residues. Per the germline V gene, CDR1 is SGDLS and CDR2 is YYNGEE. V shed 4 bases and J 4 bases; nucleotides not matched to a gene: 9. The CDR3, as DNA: TGTGCCAGCAGCACGGGGACTAGCAGAATTTACAATGAGCAGTTCTTC. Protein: CASSTGTSRIYNEQFF. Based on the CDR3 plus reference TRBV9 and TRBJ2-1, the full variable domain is DSGVTQTPKHLITATGQRVTLRCSPRSGDLSVYWYQQSLDQGLQFLIQYYNGEERAKGNILERFSAQQFPDLHSELNLSSLELGDSALYFCASSTGTSRIYNEQFFGPGTRLTVL.

The CDR3 loop reads CAISADPLSGDNEQFF. CDR3 nucleotide sequence: TGTGCCATCAGTGCCGACCCCCTTAGCGGGGATAATGAGCAGTTCTTC. The genes are TRBV10-3 and TRBJ2-1; 8 bases are shared with TRBD2. V gave up 4 bases and J gave up 7 bases; unmatched junction bases: 12. CDR1 is ENHRY, CDR2 SYGVKD, per germline. CDR3 length: 16 amino acids.

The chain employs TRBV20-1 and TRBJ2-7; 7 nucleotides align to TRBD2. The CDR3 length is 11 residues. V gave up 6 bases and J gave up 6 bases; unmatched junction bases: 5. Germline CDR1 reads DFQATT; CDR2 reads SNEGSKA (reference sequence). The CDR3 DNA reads TGCAGTGCCACAGCGGGAACCGAGCAGTACTTC. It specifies CSATAGTEQYF.

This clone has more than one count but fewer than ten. The CDR3 sequence: CASSRRGGSTQYF. The DNA of the CDR3 is TGTGCCAGCAGTCGAAGGGGGGGGTCGACCCAGTACTTC. This chain connects TRBV12-3 or TRBV12-4 to TRBJ2-5; the D gene is possibly TRBD2 (7 bases). This CDR3 region has 13 residues. Trimming shortened V by 5 bases and J by 7 bases, and 14 bases separated the two germline ends.

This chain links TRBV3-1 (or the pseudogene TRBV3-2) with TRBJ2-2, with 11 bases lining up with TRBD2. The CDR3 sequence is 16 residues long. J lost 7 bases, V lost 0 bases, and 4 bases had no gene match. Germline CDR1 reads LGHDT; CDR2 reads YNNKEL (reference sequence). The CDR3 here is CASSQEASGRFGELFF. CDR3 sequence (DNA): TGTGCCAGCAGCCAAGAGGCTAGCGGGAGGTTCGGGGAGCTGTTTTTT.

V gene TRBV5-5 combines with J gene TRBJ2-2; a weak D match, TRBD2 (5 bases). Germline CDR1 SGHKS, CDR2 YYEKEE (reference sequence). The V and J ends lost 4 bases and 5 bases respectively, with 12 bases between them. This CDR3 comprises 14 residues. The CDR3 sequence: CASSRIGGTGELFF. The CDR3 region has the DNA TGTGCCAGCAGCCGCATCGGCGGGACCGGGGAGCTGTTTTTT.

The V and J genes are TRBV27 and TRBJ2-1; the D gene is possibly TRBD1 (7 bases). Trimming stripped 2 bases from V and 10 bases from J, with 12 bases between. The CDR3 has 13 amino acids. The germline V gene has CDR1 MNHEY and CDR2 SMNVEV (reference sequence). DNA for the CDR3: TGTGCCAGCAGTTTAGAGGGGGCGGGAGAGCAGTTCTTC. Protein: CASSLEGAGEQFF.

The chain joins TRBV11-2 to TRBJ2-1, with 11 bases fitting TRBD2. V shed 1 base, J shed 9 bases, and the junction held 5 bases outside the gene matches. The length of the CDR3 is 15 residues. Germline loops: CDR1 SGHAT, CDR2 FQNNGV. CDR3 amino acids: CASSLVLAGVGEQFF. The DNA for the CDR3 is TGTGCCAGCAGCTTAGTACTAGCGGGAGTGGGTGAGCAGTTCTTC.